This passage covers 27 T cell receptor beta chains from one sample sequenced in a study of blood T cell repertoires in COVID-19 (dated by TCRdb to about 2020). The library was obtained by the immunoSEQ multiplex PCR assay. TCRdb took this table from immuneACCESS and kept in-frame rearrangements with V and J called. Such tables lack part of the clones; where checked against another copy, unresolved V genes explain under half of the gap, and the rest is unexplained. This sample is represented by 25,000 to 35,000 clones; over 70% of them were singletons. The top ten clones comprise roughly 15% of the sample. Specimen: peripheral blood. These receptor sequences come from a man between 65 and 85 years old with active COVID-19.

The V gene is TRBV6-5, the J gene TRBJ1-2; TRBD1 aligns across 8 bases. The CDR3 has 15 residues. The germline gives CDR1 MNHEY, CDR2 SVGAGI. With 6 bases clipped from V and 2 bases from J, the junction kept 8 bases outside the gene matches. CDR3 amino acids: CASSRGQDLNYGYTF. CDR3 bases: TGTGCCAGCAGCCGGGGACAGGACCTAAACTATGGCTACACCTTC.

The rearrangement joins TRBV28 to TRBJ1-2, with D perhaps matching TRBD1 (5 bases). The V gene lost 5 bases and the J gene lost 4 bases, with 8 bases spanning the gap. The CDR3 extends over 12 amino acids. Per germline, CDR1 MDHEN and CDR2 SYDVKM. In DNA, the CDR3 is TGTGCCAGCAGTCAAGGGGTCTATGGCTACACCTTC. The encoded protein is CASSQGVYGYTF.

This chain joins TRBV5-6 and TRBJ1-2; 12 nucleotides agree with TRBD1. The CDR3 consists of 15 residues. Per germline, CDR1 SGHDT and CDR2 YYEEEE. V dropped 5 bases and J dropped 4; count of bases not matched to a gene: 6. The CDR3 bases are TGTGCCAGCAGGACCGGGACAGGGGGCGCCTATGGCTACACCTTC. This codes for CASRTGTGGAYGYTF.

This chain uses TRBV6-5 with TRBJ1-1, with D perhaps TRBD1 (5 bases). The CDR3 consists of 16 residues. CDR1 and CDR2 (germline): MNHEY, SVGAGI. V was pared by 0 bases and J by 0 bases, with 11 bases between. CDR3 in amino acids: CASSYSFGRVNTEAFF. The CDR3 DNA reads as TGTGCCAGCAGTTACTCGTTTGGCAGGGTGAACACTGAAGCTTTCTTT.

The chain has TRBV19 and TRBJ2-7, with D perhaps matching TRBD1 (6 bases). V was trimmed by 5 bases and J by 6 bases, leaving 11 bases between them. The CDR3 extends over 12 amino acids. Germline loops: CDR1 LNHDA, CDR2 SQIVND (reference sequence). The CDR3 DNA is TGTGCCAGTAGTTGGTCAGGGGCCGAGCAGTACTTC. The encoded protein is CASSWSGAEQYF. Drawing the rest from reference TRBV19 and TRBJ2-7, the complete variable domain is DGGITQSPKYLFRKEGQNVTLSCEQNLNHDAMYWYRQDPGQGLRLIYYSQIVNDFQKGDIAEGYSVSREKKESFPLTVTSAQKNPTAFYLCASSWSGAEQYFGPGTRLTVT.

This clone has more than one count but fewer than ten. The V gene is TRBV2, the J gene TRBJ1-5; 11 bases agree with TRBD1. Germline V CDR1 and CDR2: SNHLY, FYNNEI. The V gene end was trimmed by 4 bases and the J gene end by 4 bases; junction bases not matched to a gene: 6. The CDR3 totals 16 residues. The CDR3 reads CASSAPGQGANQPQHF. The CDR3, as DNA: TGTGCCAGCAGTGCCCCTGGACAGGGGGCAAATCAGCCCCAGCATTTT.

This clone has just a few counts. The DNA for the CDR3 is TGTGCCAGCAGCACCTTTCCTAGCGGGGGGGGAAACATTCAGTACTTC. This gives the protein CASSTFPSGGGNIQYF. V usage is TRBV11-2 and J usage is TRBJ2-4; 12 positions match TRBD2. The junction had 8 bases not matched to a gene; V was cut back by 5 bases and J by 6 bases. Germline lookup yields CDR1 SGHAT and CDR2 FQNNGV. This CDR3 has 16 residues. Looking up the rest from reference TRBV11-2 and TRBJ2-4 gives the full variable domain: EAGVAQSPRYKIIEKRQSVAFWCNPISGHATLYWYQQILGQGPKLLIQFQNNGVVDDSQLPKDRFSAERLKGVDSTLKIQPAKLEDSAVYLCASSTFPSGGGNIQYFGAGTRLSVL.

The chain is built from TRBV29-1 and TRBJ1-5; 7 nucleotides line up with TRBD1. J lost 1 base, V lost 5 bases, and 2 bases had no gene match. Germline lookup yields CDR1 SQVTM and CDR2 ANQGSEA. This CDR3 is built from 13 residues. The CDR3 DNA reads TGCAGCGTTAGGACAGGAAGCAATCAGCCCCAGCATTTT. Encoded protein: CSVRTGSNQPQHF. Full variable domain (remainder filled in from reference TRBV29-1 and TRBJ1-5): SAVISQKPSRDICQRGTSLTIQCQVDSQVTMMFWYRQQPGQSLTLIATANQGSEATYESGFVIDKFPISRPNLTFSTLTVSNMSPEDSSIYLCSVRTGSNQPQHFGDGTRLSIL.

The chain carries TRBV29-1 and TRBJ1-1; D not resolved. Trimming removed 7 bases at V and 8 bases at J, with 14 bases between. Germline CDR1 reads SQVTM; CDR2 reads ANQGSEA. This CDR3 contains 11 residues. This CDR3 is CSALFAEEAFF. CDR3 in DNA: TGCAGCGCCCTCTTCGCGGAAGAAGCTTTCTTT.

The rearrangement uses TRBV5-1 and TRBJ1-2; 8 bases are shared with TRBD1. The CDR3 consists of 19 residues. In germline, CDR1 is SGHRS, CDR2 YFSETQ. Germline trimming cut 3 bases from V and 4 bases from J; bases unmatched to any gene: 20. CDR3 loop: CASSSPQDREGGRAYGYTF. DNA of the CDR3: TGCGCCAGCAGCTCCCCCCAGGACAGGGAGGGGGGCCGGGCCTATGGCTACACCTTC.

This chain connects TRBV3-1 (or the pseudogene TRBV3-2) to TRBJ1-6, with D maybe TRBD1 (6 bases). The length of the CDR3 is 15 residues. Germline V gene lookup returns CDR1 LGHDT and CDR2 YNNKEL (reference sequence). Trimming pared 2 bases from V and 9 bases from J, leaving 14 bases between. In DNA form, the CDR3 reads TGTGCCAGCAGCCAAAAGGAGGGGGGGGGTTCACCCCTCCACTTT. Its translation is CASSQKEGGGSPLHF.

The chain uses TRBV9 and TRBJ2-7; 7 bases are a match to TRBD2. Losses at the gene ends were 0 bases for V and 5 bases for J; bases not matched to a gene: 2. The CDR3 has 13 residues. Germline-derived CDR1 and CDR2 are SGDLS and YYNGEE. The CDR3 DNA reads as TGTGCCAGCAGCGTAGGGGGGGGACACGAGCAGTACTTC. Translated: CASSVGGGHEQYF.

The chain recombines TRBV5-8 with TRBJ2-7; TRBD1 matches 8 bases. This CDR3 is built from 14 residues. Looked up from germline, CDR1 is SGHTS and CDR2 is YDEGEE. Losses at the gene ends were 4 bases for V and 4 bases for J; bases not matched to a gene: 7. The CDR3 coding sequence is TGTGCCAGCAGCCGTGGGACAGGACCGTACGAGCAGTACTTC. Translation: CASSRGTGPYEQYF.

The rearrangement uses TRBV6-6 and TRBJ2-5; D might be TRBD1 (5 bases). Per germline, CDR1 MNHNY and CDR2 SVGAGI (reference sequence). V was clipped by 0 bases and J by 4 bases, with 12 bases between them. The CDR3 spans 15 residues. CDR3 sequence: CASSYSIGQGETQYF. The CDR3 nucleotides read TGTGCCAGCAGTTACTCGATCGGGCAGGGAGAGACCCAGTACTTC.

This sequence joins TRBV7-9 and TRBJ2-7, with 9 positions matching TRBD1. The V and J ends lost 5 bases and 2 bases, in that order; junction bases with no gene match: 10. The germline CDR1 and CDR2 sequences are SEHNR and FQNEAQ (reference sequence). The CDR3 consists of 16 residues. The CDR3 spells CASSPLGDRDAYEQYF. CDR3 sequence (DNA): TGTGCCAGCAGCCCATTAGGGGACAGGGATGCCTACGAGCAGTACTTC.

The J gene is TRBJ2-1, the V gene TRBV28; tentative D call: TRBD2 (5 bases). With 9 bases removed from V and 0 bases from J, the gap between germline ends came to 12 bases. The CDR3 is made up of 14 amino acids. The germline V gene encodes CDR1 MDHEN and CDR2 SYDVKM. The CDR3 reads CASRRISSYNEQFF. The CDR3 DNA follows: TGTGCCAGTAGGAGGATCAGCTCCTACAATGAGCAGTTCTTC.

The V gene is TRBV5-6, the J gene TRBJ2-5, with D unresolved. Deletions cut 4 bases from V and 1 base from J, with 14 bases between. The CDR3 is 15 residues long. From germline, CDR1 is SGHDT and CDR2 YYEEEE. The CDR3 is CASSPQWYTQETQYF. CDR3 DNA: TGTGCCAGCAGCCCCCAGTGGTATACCCAAGAGACCCAGTACTTC.

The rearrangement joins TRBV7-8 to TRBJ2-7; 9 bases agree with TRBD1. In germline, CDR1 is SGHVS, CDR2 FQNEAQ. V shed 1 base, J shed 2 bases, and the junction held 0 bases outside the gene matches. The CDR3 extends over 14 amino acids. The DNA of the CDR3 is TGTGCCAGCAGCTTAGGACAGGGGGCCTACGAGCAGTACTTC. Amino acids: CASSLGQGAYEQYF.

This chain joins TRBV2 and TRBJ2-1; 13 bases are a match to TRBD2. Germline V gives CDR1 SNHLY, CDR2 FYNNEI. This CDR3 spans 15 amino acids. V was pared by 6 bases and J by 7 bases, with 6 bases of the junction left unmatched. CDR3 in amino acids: CASSTGTSGANEQFF. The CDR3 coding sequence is TGTGCCAGCAGCACCGGGACTAGCGGGGCTAATGAGCAGTTCTTC.

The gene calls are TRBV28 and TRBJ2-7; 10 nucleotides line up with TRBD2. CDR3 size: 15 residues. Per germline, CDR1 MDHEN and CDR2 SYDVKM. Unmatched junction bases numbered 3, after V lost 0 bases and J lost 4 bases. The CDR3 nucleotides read TGTGCCAGCAGTTTATGGGCTAGCGGGGGATACGAGCAGTACTTC. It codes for CASSLWASGGYEQYF.

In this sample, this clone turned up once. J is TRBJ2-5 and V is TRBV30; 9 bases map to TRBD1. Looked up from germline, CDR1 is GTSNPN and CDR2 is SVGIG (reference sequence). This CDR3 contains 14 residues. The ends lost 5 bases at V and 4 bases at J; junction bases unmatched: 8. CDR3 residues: CAWATGGEVETQYF. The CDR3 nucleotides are TGTGCCTGGGCGACAGGGGGAGAGGTAGAGACCCAGTACTTC.

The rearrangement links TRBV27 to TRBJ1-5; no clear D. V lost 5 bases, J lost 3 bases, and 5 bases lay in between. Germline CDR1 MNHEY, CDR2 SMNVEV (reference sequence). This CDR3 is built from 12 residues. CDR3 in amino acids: CASSPVNQPQHF. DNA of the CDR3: TGTGCCAGCAGTCCAGTCAATCAGCCCCAGCATTTT.

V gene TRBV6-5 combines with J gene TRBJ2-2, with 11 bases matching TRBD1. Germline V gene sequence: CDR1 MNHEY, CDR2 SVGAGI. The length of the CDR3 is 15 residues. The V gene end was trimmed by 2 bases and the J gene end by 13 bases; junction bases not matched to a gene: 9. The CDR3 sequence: CASSYERTGGARLFF. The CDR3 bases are TGTGCCAGCAGTTACGAGAGGACAGGGGGCGCTCGGCTGTTTTTT.

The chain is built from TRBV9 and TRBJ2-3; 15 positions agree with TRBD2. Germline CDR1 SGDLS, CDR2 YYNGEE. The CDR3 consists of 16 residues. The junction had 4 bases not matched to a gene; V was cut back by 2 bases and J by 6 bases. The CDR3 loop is CASSVRTSGGADTQYF. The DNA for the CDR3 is TGTGCCAGCAGCGTGCGGACTAGCGGGGGGGCGGATACGCAGTATTTT. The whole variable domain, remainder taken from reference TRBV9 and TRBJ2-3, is DSGVTQTPKHLITATGQRVTLRCSPRSGDLSVYWYQQSLDQGLQFLIQYYNGEERAKGNILERFSAQQFPDLHSELNLSSLELGDSALYFCASSVRTSGGADTQYFGPGTRLTVL.

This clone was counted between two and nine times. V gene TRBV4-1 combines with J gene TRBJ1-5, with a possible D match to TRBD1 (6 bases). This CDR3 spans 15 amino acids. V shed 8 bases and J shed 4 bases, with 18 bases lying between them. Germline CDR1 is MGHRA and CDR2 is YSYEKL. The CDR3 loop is CASRTGISSNQPQHF. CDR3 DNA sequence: TGCGCCAGCCGTACAGGGATCTCTTCGAATCAGCCCCAGCATTTT.

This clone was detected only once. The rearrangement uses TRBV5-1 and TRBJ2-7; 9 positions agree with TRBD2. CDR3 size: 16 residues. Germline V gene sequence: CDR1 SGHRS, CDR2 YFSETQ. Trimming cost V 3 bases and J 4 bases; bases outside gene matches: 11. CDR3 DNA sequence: TGCGCCAGCAGCTCATGGGGTAGCGGGGGTCCGTACGAGCAGTACTTC. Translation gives CASSSWGSGGPYEQYF. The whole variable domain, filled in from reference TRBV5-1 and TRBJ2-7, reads KAGVTQTPRYLIKTRGQQVTLSCSPISGHRSVSWYQQTPGQGLQFLFEYFSETQRNKGNFPGRFSGRQFSNSRSEMNVSTLELGDSALYLCASSSWGSGGPYEQYFGPGTRLTVT.

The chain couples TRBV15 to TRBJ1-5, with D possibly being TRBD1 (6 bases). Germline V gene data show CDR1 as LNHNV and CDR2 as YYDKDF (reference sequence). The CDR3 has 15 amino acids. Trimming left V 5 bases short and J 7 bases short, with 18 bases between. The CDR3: CATSPEGGAWQPQHF. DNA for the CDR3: TGTGCCACCAGCCCCGAAGGGGGGGCTTGGCAGCCCCAGCATTTT.